Presented here are 10 T cell receptor beta chains from one specimen sequenced in a study of cytomegalovirus exposure and HLA in healthy donors. PCR used 60 Vbeta primers and 13 Jbeta primers. TCRdb's copy holds only in-frame clones and misses some; the assay was immunoSEQ multiplex PCR. This repertoire shows 83,000 or so clones, around 79% found once; its top ten account for nearly 6%. The sequenced material came from PBMCs. The source is a female donor in good health and CMV-seronegative.

The chain carries TRBV28 and TRBJ1-1; D ambiguous. Germline V CDR1 and CDR2: MDHEN, SYDVKM. This CDR3 is 14 amino acids long. Trimming shortened V by 3 bases and J by 1 base, and 9 bases separated the two germline ends. CDR3 sequence: CASSLYSKNTEAFF. The CDR3 region has the DNA TGTGCCAGCAGTTTGTACAGCAAGAACACTGAAGCTTTCTTT.

The chain uses TRBV10-1 and TRBJ2-7, with a possible D match to TRBD2 (5 bases). Germline V gives CDR1 WNHNN, CDR2 SYGVQD (reference sequence). V was shortened by 9 bases and J by 1 base, with 13 bases between the two germline ends. The CDR3 is 13 residues long. The CDR3 nucleotides are TGCGCCAGTTCCCGGCGAGGGTCCTACGAGCAGTACTTC. This encodes CASSRRGSYEQYF.

This chain connects TRBV9 to TRBJ1-4, with a tentative D call TRBD1 (5 bases). Deletions cut 5 bases from V and 6 bases from J, with 23 bases between. CDR1 SGDLS and CDR2 YYNGEE come from the germline V gene. CDR3 size: 17 residues. The CDR3: CASSEGRGARGDEKLFF. For the CDR3, the DNA is TGTGCCAGCAGTGAAGGAAGGGGCGCTCGGGGGGATGAAAAACTGTTTTTT.

The chain has TRBV19 and TRBJ1-2, with TRBD1 matching over 11 bases. J was trimmed by 2 bases and V by 6 bases; bases with no gene match: 11. This CDR3 contains 17 residues. Germline V gene lookup returns CDR1 LNHDA and CDR2 SQIVND (reference sequence). In DNA, the CDR3 is TGTGCCAGTAGCAGGGGACAGGGGGTTTTGGGAAACTATGGCTACACCTTC. It is translated as CASSRGQGVLGNYGYTF. The complete variable domain, with remaining parts taken from reference TRBV19 and TRBJ1-2, reads DGGITQSPKYLFRKEGQNVTLSCEQNLNHDAMYWYRQDPGQGLRLIYYSQIVNDFQKGDIAEGYSVSREKKESFPLTVTSAQKNPTAFYLCASSRGQGVLGNYGYTFGSGTRLTVV.

V usage is TRBV2 and J usage is TRBJ1-3; possibly TRBD1 for D (5 bases). The V gene's germline CDR1 is SNHLY and CDR2 FYNNEI. Trimming removed 7 bases at V and 3 bases at J, with 10 bases between. The CDR3 is made up of 13 amino acids. The CDR3 region has the DNA TGTGCCAGCAATCGGGGGATTGGAAACACCATATATTTT. This sequence encodes CASNRGIGNTIYF.

The rearrangement joins TRBV6-5 to TRBJ2-1, with D tentatively TRBD1 (6 bases). The CDR3 contains 13 residues. The ends were cut back, 4 bases at V and 14 bases at J, with 18 bases in the middle. From germline, CDR1 is MNHEY and CDR2 SVGAGI. The CDR3 reads CASSSRTGTRKFF. In nucleotides, the CDR3 is TGTGCCAGCAGTTCCAGGACCGGGACAAGAAAGTTCTTC.

V usage is TRBV18 and J usage is TRBJ2-1, with D possibly matching TRBD2 (5 bases). The CDR3 is 12 residues long. V was clipped by 5 bases and J by 7 bases, with 9 bases between them. In germline, CDR1 is KGHSH, CDR2 LQKENI. The CDR3 protein is CASSSRGNEQFF. The CDR3 nucleotides read TGTGCCAGCTCATCTCGAGGGAATGAGCAGTTCTTC.

The CDR3 loop is CASSIRDPKDTQYF. The CDR3 coding sequence is TGTGCCAGCAGTATCCGGGATCCAAAGGATACGCAGTATTTT. The chain carries TRBV27 and TRBJ2-3; D might be TRBD2 (5 bases). The CDR3 is made up of 14 amino acids. Trimming cost V 5 bases and J 6 bases, with 15 bases left between them. Germline V lookup: CDR1 MNHEY, CDR2 SMNVEV (reference sequence).

The count of this clone is one. The gene calls are TRBV5-1 and TRBJ2-1, with a tentative D call TRBD2 (5 bases). There are 15 residues in the CDR3. V was pared by 3 bases and J by 2 bases, with 12 bases between. Looked up from germline, CDR1 is SGHRS and CDR2 is YFSETQ. The CDR3 nucleotides read TGCGCCAGCAGCTCCCAGACTACCCCCTACAATGAGCAGTTCTTC. Translated, it gives CASSSQTTPYNEQFF.

CDR3 sequence reads: CASRLSVGAAGNTIYF. The DNA for the CDR3 is TGTGCCAGCAGGTTGAGCGTGGGTGCGGCTGGAAACACCATATATTTT. This chain links TRBV28 with TRBJ1-3; D unresolved. CDR1 and CDR2 from the germline V gene are MDHEN and SYDVKM. The CDR3 contains 16 residues. Trimming removed 6 bases from V and 2 bases from J, with 17 bases in between.